This T cell receptor (beta chain) was recovered during a study of CD8 T cells in Susac syndrome. On the study more broadly: Among the sequenced Susac syndrome patients, roughly six had active disease while 8 or 9 were in remission. Patients with Susac syndrome were therapy-naive, treated with corticosteroids, or treated with intravenous immunoglobulin alone when blood was collected. Points from the study as a whole: In Susac patients, clonal expansion was not detected in CD4+ cells.

Concerning this clonotype: No antigen is known for it.

Trimming pared 1 base from V and 8 bases from J, leaving 17 bases between. Germline V gene data show CDR1 as MNHNS and CDR2 as SASEGT. This CDR3 has 16 residues. RNA, at about 0.45 to 1 ug, was reverse transcribed with random hexamers. The amplification used immunoSEQ multiplex PCR on TCR beta CDR3; it spanned 54 Vbeta and 13 Jbeta. From the immunoSEQ multiplex PCR reads, TCRdb called clonotypes with MiXCR, one entry per CDR3 protein. The sample has 80,000 or so distinct CDR3 sequences, more than 85% seen once. The specimen sequenced was CD4+ T cells from PBMCs. The chain carries TRBV6-1 and TRBJ1-4; a weak D match, TRBD1 (6 bases). The TCR was taken from a human donor with Susac syndrome. The CDR3 here is CASSEGGRAFKEKLFF. The CDR3 nucleotides are TGTGCCAGCAGTGAAGGGGGGCGGGCCTTTAAGGAAAAACTGTTTTTT.